These T cell receptor beta chains were read from a single sample in a study of blood T cell dynamics during melanoma immunotherapy. Profiled with immunoSEQ multiplex PCR; TCRdb holds only in-frame clones, not every one. The data show roughly 4,000 clones, with 78% seen just once and just under 55% held by the top ten. The specimen was blood, collected from a patient treated with checkpoint blockade. These TCRs come from a human donor with melanoma. CDR3s include the opening cysteine and the closing phenylalanine or tryptophan. The D gene is left open where the match is weak. A clone size is listed for some rows: how often the clone was seen (once, few, many), or a class if it is expanded.

J | D | size | V | CDR3 | DNA
TRBJ1-5 | . | few | TRBV5-6 | CASSLAVGGNQPQHF | TGTGCCAGCAGCTTGGCCGTGGGGGGGAATCAGCCCCAGCATTTT
TRBJ1-2 | . | . | TRBV5-6 | CASSSLTGISYGYTF | TGTGCCAGCAGCTCCCTCACGGGGATCTCCTATGGCTACACCTTC
TRBJ1-1 | . | . | TRBV11-3 | CASSAEGAPNTEAFF | TGTGCCAGCAGCGCTGAAGGGGCGCCGAACACTGAAGCTTTCTTT
TRBJ2-7 | . | . | TRBV11-2 | CASSLEGSPSYEQYF | TGTGCCAGCAGCTTAGAGGGATCGCCCTCCTACGAGCAGTACTTC
TRBJ1-2 | TRBD1 | . | TRBV5-5 | CASRQTGSGYGYTF | TGTGCCAGCAGACAGACAGGGAGTGGCTATGGCTACACCTTC
TRBJ1-1 | . | . | TRBV6-5 | CASNQGSGAFF | TGTGCCAGCAACCAGGGTTCCGGAGCTTTCTTT
TRBJ2-7 | TRBD2 | . | TRBV9 | CASSAGTSGTYEQYF | TGTGCCAGCAGCGCAGGGACTAGCGGTACCTACGAGCAGTACTTC
TRBJ1-6 | . | . | TRBV4-1 | CASSLRRADSPLHF | TGCGCCAGCAGCCTGCGGAGGGCTGATTCACCCCTCCACTTT
TRBJ1-1 | TRBD1 | . | TRBV5-6 | CASSPWDRLNTEAFF | TGTGCCAGCAGCCCCTGGGACAGGTTGAACACTGAAGCTTTCTTT
TRBJ2-3 | . | once | TRBV11-3 | CASPLGVGNRTDTQYF | TGTGCCAGCCCCCTGGGTGTGGGGAACCGCACAGATACGCAGTATTTT
TRBJ1-5 | . | . | TRBV19 | CASSIGHNSNQPQHF | TGTGCCAGTAGTATCGGCCATAATAGCAATCAGCCCCAGCATTTT
TRBJ1-1 | TRBD1 | . | TRBV6-5 | CASSYRDRGYKAFF | TGTGCCAGCAGTTACCGGGACAGGGGTTATAAAGCTTTCTTT
TRBJ1-1 | TRBD1 | . | TRBV5-1 | CASFATGGETEAFF | TGCGCCAGCTTCGCGACAGGGGGCGAAACTGAAGCTTTCTTT
TRBJ2-1 | TRBD1 | few | TRBV28 | CASSSTGGPFSYNEQFF | TGTGCCAGCAGTTCCACAGGGGGCCCGTTCTCCTACAATGAGCAGTTCTTC
TRBJ1-2 | TRBD1 | . | TRBV2 | CASSERGQLYGYTF | TGTGCCAGCAGCGAAAGGGGACAGCTCTATGGCTACACCTTC
TRBJ1-6 | TRBD1 | . | TRBV10-3 | CAITGTGNAPLHF | TGTGCCATCACCGGGACAGGCAACGCACCCCTCCACTTT
TRBJ1-1 | . | . | TRBV2 | CASSPGKVNTEAFF | TGTGCCAGCAGCCCAGGAAAGGTGAACACTGAAGCTTTCTTT
TRBJ2-7 | TRBD2 | . | TRBV6-1 | CASIGGVGPYEQYF | TGTGCCAGCATTGGGGGGGTGGGACCCTACGAGCAGTACTTC
TRBJ2-7 | TRBD2 | . | TRBV5-1 | CASSLAGGSLREQYF | TGCGCCAGCAGCTTGGCGGGGGGGTCCCTTAGAGAGCAGTACTTC
TRBJ1-1 | . | . | TRBV6-1 | CASTGPLGTEAFF | TGTGCCAGCACTGGACCTCTGGGGACTGAAGCTTTCTTT
TRBJ2-1 | TRBD1 | few | TRBV19 | CASTDGRGQGYNEQFF | TGTGCCAGTACCGATGGGAGGGGACAGGGATACAATGAGCAGTTCTTC
TRBJ2-7 | . | . | TRBV9 | CASSVSLSYEQYF | TGTGCCAGCAGCGTAAGCCTATCCTACGAGCAGTACTTC
TRBJ1-4 | TRBD1 | once | TRBV18 | CASSPWDRGPEKLFF | TGTGCCAGCTCACCATGGGACAGGGGGCCCGAAAAACTGTTTTTT
TRBJ1-3 | . | . | TRBV6-6 | CASSYSGSGNTIYF | TGTGCCAGCAGTTACTCAGGGTCCGGAAACACCATATATTTT
TRBJ2-7 | . | . | TRBV7-9 | CASSLALRGHYEQYF | TGTGCCAGCAGCTTAGCGTTGAGGGGTCACTACGAGCAGTACTTC
TRBJ2-2 | . | . | TRBV5-2 | CASSFSGSLRAGELFF | .
TRBJ2-2 | TRBD1 | . | TRBV13 | CASSRQGGTGELFF | TGTGCCAGCAGCCGACAGGGGGGGACCGGGGAGCTGTTTTTT
TRBJ1-1 | . | . | TRBV2 | CASSSNGGGTNTEAFF | TGTGCCAGCAGTTCAAATGGGGGGGGGACGAACACTGAAGCTTTCTTT
TRBJ1-1 | . | . | TRBV9 | CASSRNGGRGKGTEAFF | TGTGCCAGCAGTCGTAACGGGGGCAGGGGAAAGGGTACTGAAGCTTTCTTT
TRBJ1-1 | . | . | TRBV2 | CASSPRWGLGTEAFF | TGTGCCAGCAGTCCTCGCTGGGGGTTGGGCACTGAAGCTTTCTTT
TRBJ1-2 | . | once | TRBV7-8 | CASSRRTDGANYGYTF | TGTGCCAGCAGCCGACGGACGGACGGAGCTAACTATGGCTACACCTTC
TRBJ2-2 | . | . | TRBV7-9 | CASSLGASNTGELFF | TGTGCCAGCAGCTTGGGGGCCTCGAACACCGGGGAGCTGTTTTTT
TRBJ1-5 | . | few | TRBV5-5 | CASSYVLREPQHF | TGTGCCAGCAGCTACGTGCTCCGGGAGCCCCAGCATTTT
TRBJ2-7 | TRBD2 | . | TRBV11-3 | CASSPGLAGGHEQYF | TGTGCCAGCAGCCCAGGACTAGCGGGGGGGCACGAGCAGTACTTC
TRBJ1-1 | . | . | TRBV7-9 | CASSPIQGNTEAFF | TGTGCCAGCAGCCCAATCCAGGGGAACACTGAAGCTTTCTTT
TRBJ2-7 | TRBD1 | . | TRBV29-1 | CSVLGQGGSYEQYF | TGCAGCGTTCTGGGACAGGGGGGCTCCTACGAGCAGTACTTC
TRBJ1-2 | . | . | TRBV19 | CASSSRAPPGYTF | TGTGCCAGTAGTAGCCGGGCCCCTCCCGGCTACACCTTC